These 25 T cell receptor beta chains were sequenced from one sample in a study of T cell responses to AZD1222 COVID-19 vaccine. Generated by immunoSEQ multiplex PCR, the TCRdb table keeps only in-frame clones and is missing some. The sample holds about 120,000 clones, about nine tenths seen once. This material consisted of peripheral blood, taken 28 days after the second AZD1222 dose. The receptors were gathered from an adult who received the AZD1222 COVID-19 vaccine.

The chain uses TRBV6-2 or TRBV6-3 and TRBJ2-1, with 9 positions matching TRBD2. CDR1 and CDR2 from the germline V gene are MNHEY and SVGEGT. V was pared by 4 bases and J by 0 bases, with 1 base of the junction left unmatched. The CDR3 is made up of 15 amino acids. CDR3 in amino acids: CASSSAGGSYNEQFF. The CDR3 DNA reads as TGTGCCAGCAGTTCAGCGGGGGGCTCCTACAATGAGCAGTTCTTC.

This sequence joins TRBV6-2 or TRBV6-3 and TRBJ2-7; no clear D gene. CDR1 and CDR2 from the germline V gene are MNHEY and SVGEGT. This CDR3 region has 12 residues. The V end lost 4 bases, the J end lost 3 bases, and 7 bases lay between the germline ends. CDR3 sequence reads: CASSWTGYEQYF. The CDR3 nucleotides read TGTGCCAGCAGTTGGACCGGCTACGAGCAGTACTTC.

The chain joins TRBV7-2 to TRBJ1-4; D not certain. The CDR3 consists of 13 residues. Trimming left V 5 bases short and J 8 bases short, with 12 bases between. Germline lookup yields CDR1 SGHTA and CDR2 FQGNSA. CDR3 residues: CASSPKGQEKLFF. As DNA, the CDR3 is TGTGCCAGCAGCCCCAAGGGCCAGGAAAAACTGTTTTTT.

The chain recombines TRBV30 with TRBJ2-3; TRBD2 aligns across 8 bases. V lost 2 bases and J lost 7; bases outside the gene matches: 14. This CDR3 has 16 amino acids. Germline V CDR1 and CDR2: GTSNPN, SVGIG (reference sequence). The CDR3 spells CAWSPPGGSGKYTQYF. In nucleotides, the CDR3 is TGTGCCTGGAGTCCCCCGGGGGGGTCGGGGAAATATACGCAGTATTTT.

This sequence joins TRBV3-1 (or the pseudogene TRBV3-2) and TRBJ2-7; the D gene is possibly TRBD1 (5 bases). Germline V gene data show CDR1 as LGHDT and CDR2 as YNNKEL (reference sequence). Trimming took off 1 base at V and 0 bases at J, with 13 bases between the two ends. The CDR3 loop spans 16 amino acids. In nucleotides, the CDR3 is TGTGCCAGCAGCCAAGGAACGTGGGGCCTCTCCTACGAGCAGTACTTC. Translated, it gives CASSQGTWGLSYEQYF.

CDR3 amino acids: CASSHRGQETQYF. The CDR3 DNA sequence: TGTGCCAGCAGCCACAGGGGGCAAGAGACCCAGTACTTC. This rearrangement joins TRBV7-2 to TRBJ2-5, with 8 bases identical to TRBD1. The V gene end was trimmed by 5 bases and the J gene end by 2 bases; junction bases not matched to a gene: 1. This CDR3 is 13 amino acids long. Germline V gives CDR1 SGHTA, CDR2 FQGNSA.

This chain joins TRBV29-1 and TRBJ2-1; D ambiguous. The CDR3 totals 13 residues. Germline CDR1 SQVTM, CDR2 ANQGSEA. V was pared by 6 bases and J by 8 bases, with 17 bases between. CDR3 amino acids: CSVPPFEADEQFF. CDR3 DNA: TGCAGCGTCCCCCCCTTTGAAGCCGATGAGCAGTTCTTC.

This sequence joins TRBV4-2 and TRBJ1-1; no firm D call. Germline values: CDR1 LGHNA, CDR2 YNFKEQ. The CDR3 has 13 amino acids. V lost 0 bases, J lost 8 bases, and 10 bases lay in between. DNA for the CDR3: TGTGCCAGCAGCCAAGAATTCAAGAGGGAAGCTTTCTTT. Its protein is CASSQEFKREAFF.

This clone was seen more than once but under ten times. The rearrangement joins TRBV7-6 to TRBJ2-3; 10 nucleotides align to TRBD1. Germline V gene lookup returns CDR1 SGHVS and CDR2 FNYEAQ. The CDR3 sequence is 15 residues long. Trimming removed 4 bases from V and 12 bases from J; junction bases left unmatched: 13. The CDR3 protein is CASSSTGTGALPQYF. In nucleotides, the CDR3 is TGTGCCAGCAGCTCCACCGGGACAGGGGCCCTTCCACAGTATTTT.

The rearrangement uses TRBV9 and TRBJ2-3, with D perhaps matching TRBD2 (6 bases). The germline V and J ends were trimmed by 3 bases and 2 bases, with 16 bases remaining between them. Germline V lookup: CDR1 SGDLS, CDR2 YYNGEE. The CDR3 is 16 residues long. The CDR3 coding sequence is TGTGCCAGCAGCGCGAGGGGTGGGGACTTCACAGATACGCAGTATTTT. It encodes CASSARGGDFTDTQYF.

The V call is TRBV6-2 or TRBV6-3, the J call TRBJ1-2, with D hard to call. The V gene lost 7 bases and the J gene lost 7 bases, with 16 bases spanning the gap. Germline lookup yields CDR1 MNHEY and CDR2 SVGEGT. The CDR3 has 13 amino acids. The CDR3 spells CASNPAPPFGYTF. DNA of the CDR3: TGTGCCAGCAACCCCGCGCCGCCCTTTGGCTACACCTTC.

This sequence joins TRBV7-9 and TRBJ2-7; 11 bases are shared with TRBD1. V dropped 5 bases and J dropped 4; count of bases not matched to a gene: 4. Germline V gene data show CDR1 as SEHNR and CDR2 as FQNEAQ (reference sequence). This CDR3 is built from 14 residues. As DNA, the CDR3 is TGTGCCAGCAGCCGCGGACAGGGGGCTTACGAGCAGTACTTC. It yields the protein CASSRGQGAYEQYF.

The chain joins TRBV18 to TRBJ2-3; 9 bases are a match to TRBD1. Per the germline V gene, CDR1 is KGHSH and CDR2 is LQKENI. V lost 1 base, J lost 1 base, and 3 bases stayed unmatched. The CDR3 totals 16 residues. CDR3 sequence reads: CASSPQQGAGTDTQYF. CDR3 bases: TGTGCCAGCTCACCACAACAGGGGGCGGGCACAGATACGCAGTATTTT.

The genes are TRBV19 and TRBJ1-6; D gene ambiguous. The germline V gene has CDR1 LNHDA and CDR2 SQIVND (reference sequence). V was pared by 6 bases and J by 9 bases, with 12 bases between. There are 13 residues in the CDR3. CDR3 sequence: CASSPSKGSPLHF. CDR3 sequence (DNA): TGTGCCAGTAGCCCCTCGAAGGGTTCACCCCTCCACTTT.

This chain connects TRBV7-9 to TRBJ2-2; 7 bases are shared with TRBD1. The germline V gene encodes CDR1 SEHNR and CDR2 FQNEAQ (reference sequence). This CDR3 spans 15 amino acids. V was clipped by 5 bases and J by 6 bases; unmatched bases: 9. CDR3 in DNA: TGTGCCAGCAGCCCGTTGACAGGGATGGCCGGGGAGCTGTTTTTT. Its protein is CASSPLTGMAGELFF.

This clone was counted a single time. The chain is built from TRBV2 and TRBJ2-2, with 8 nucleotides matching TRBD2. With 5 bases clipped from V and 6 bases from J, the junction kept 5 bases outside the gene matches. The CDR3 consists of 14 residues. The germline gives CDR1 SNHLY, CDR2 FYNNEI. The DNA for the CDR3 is TGTGCCAGCAGTACCAGGCGGGAGGCCGGGGAGCTGTTTTTT. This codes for CASSTRREAGELFF.

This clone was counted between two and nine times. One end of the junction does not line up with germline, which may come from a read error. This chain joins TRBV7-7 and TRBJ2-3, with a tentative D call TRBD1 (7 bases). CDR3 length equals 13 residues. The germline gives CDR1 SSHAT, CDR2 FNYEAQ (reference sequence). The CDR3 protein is CASSSEGANTQYF. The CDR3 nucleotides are TGTGCTAGCAGCTCGGAGGGGGCGAATACGCAGTATTTT.

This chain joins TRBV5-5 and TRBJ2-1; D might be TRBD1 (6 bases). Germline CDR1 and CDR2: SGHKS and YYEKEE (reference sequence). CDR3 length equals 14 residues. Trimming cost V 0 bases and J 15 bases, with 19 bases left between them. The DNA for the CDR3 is TGTGCCAGCAGCTTGGTACAGGGCCCGTCAGTGGCGTTCTTC. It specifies CASSLVQGPSVAFF.

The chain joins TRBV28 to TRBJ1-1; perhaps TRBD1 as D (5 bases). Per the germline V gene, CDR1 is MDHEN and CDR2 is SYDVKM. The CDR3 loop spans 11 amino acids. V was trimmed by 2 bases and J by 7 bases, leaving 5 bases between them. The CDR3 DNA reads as TGTGCCAGCAGTTTAAGGGGTGAAGCTTTCTTT. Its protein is CASSLRGEAFF. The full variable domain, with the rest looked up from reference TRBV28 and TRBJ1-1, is DVKVTQSSRYLVKRTGEKVFLECVQDMDHENMFWYRQDPGLGLRLIYFSYDVKMKEKGDIPEGYSVSREKKERFSLILESASTNQTSMYLCASSLRGEAFFGQGTRLTVV.

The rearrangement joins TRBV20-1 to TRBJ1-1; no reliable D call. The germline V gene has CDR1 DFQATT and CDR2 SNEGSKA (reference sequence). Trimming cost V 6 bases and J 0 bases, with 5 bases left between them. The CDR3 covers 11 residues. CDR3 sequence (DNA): TGCAGTGCCCTTTTGAACACTGAAGCTTTCTTT. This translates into CSALLNTEAFF.

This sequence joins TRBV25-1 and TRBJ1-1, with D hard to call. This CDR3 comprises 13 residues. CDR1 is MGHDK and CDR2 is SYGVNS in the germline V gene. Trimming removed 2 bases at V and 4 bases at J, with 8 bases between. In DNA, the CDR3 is TGTGCCAGCAGTGAACGAGGGCTCACTGAAGCTTTCTTT. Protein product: CASSERGLTEAFF. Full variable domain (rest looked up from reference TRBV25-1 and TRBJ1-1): EADIYQTPRYLVIGTGKKITLECSQTMGHDKMYWYQQDPGMELHLIHYSYGVNSTEKGDLSSESTVSRIRTEHFPLTLESARPSHTSQYLCASSERGLTEAFFGQGTRLTVV.

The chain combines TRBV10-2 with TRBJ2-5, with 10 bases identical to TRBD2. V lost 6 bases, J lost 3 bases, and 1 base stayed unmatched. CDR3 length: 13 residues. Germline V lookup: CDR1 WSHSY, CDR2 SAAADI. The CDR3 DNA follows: TGCGCCAGCAGGCTAGCGGGGGAAGAGACCCAGTACTTC. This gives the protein CASRLAGEETQYF.

The CDR3 bases are TGTGCCAGCAGTTACTCGAGTTTAGACGCCTATGGCTACACCTTC. Translation gives CASSYSSLDAYGYTF. V usage is TRBV6-2 or TRBV6-3 and J usage is TRBJ1-2; D unresolved. Trimming removed 0 bases at V and 4 bases at J, with 12 bases between. The CDR3 is 15 residues long. CDR1 MNHEY and CDR2 SVGEGT come from the germline V gene.

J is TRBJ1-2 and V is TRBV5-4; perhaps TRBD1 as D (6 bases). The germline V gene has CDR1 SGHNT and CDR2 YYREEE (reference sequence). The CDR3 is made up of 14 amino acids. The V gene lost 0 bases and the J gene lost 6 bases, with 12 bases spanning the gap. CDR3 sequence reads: CASSLAERGDGYTF. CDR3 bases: TGTGCCAGCAGCTTGGCCGAAAGGGGGGATGGCTACACCTTC.

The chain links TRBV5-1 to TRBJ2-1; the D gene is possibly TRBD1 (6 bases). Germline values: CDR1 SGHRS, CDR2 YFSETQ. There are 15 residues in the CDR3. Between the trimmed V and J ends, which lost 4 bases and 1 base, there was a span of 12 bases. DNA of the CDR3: TGCGCCAGCAGCCAGGACAGCAGTTCCTACAATGAGCAGTTCTTC. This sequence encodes CASSQDSSSYNEQFF.